One and the same sample provided the 25 T cell receptor beta chains below, sequenced in a study of breast tumors, draining lymph nodes, adjacent tissues. Samples came from axillary lymph nodes draining the breast cancer. TCRdb processed the multiplex PCR reads anew with MiXCR; each CDR3 protein has one entry. The table lists roughly 80,000 distinct CDR3 sequences, roughly a fifth of them singletons. Sequencing was performed on axillary lymph node tissue. Receptors originate from a female donor with breast cancer. Some clones in this sample may be carry-over from other donors' samples.

This clonotype has a count of ten or more. V gene TRBV5-1 combines with J gene TRBJ2-7; TRBD2 agrees at 10 bases. Unmatched junction bases numbered 18, after V lost 0 bases and J lost 0 bases. CDR1 SGHRS and CDR2 YFSETQ come from the germline V gene. This CDR3 contains 21 residues. CDR3 DNA: TGCGCCAGCAGCTTGGGATGGTTAGCGGGAGGTAGGGTCCCTCGCTCCTACGAGCAGTACTTC. Protein product: CASSLGWLAGGRVPRSYEQYF.

This clonotype was seen at least ten times. V is TRBV29-1 and J is TRBJ2-1; 7 nucleotides agree with TRBD2. CDR3 length equals 14 residues. CDR1 SQVTM and CDR2 ANQGSEA come from the germline V gene. J lost 1 base, V lost 7 bases, and 7 bases had no gene match. CDR3 in amino acids: CSGASGRSYNEQFF. The DNA for the CDR3 is TGCAGCGGGGCTTCCGGGAGGTCCTACAATGAGCAGTTCTTC.

This clonotype was picked up many times. CDR3 DNA sequence: TGCGCCAGCACCCCGAGAGGGGGGGGTTGCGACAACGAGCAGTACTTC. This sequence encodes CASTPRGGGCDNEQYF. V gene TRBV10-1 combines with J gene TRBJ2-7; D might be TRBD2 (7 bases). Germline assignment: CDR1 WNHNN and CDR2 SYGVQD (reference sequence). V lost 7 bases to trimming and J lost 5 bases, with 24 bases between them. The CDR3 runs 16 residues.

This clonotype was seen many times. This chain uses TRBV6-5 with TRBJ2-1; no definite D call. Germline V gene sequence: CDR1 MNHEY, CDR2 SVGAGI. V was trimmed by 6 bases and J by 3 bases, leaving 9 bases between them. The CDR3 covers 13 residues. The CDR3, as DNA: TGTGCCAGCAGCGAGAGAGGCTACAATGAGCAGTTCTTC. Protein sequence: CASSERGYNEQFF.

This clonotype was seen many times. The gene calls are TRBV19 and TRBJ2-7; D is ambiguous. The ends were cut back, 0 bases at V and 2 bases at J, with 8 bases in the middle. This CDR3 is built from 14 residues. Germline assignment: CDR1 LNHDA and CDR2 SQIVND (reference sequence). The CDR3 sequence: CASSIDHGAYEQYF. As DNA, the CDR3 is TGTGCCAGTAGTATAGATCATGGTGCCTACGAGCAGTACTTC. Full variable domain (missing parts from reference TRBV19 and TRBJ2-7): DGGITQSPKYLFRKEGQNVTLSCEQNLNHDAMYWYRQDPGQGLRLIYYSQIVNDFQKGDIAEGYSVSREKKESFPLTVTSAQKNPTAFYLCASSIDHGAYEQYFGPGTRLTVT.

V is TRBV6-1 and J is TRBJ1-1; D is unclear. Germline CDR1 MNHNS, CDR2 SASEGT. The V end lost 11 bases, the J end lost 3 bases, and 19 bases lay between the germline ends. This CDR3 is built from 14 residues. CDR3 sequence: CAVTLIIGDTEAFF. Here the CDR3 DNA reads TGTGCCGTCACCCTTATCATTGGGGACACTGAAGCTTTCTTT.

This clonotype appeared many times. The chain is built from TRBV11-2 and TRBJ2-5, with D perhaps being TRBD1 or TRBD2 (5 bases each). The CDR3 has 15 residues. V was pared by 5 bases and J by 1 base, with 14 bases between. CDR1 is SGHAT, CDR2 FQNNGV, per germline. The CDR3 loop reads CASSPGNGLQETQYF. CDR3 nucleotide sequence: TGTGCCAGCAGCCCAGGGAACGGACTCCAAGAGACCCAGTACTTC.

A few counts support this clonotype. The junction departs from germline at one end; a sequencing error may be responsible. V gene TRBV20-1 combines with J gene TRBJ2-7; no reliable D call. The CDR3 length is 14 residues. The germline V gene has CDR1 DFQATT and CDR2 SNEGSKA (reference sequence). In DNA form, the CDR3 reads TGCAGTGCTAGAGACCCGTCGACCTCCTGCGAGCAGTACTTC. It specifies CSARDPSTSCEQYF.

This clonotype has at least ten counts. The chain links TRBV15 to TRBJ2-3; D is unresolved. The CDR3 has 15 amino acids. CDR1 LNHNV and CDR2 YYDKDF come from the germline V gene (reference sequence). Trimming took 1 base from V and 3 from J, leaving 11 bases between them. This chain's CDR3 is CATSRVKAITDTQYF. The CDR3 bases are TGTGCCACCAGCAGAGTTAAGGCTATAACAGATACGCAGTATTTT. The whole variable domain, filled in from reference TRBV15 and TRBJ2-3, reads DAMVIQNPRYQVTQFGKPVTLSCSQTLNHNVMYWYQQKSSQAPKLLFHYYDKDFNNEADTPDNFQSRRPNTSFCFLDIRSPGLGDTAMYLCATSRVKAITDTQYFGPGTRLTVL.

The table lists this clonotype with many counts. V usage is TRBV5-1 and J usage is TRBJ2-2; 8 bases fit TRBD1. The CDR3 length is 16 residues. Germline values: CDR1 SGHRS, CDR2 YFSETQ. The trim removed 4 bases at V and 2 bases at J, leaving 7 bases unmatched. The CDR3 DNA sequence: TGCGCCAGCAGCCTGACAGGGGTTGCCAACACCGGGGAGCTGTTTTTT. Translated: CASSLTGVANTGELFF.

In the case of this clonotype: This sequence may be a read error, since a much larger clone differs from it by one base. The chain links TRBV19 to TRBJ2-3; TRBD2 agrees at 10 bases. V shed 7 bases, J shed 1 base, and the junction held 14 bases outside the gene matches. There are 18 residues in the CDR3. Germline V gene data show CDR1 as LNHDA and CDR2 as SQIVND (reference sequence). Here the CDR3 DNA reads TGTGCCAGTAATCTAGCGGGAGTAAGATTACGGGGCACAGATACGCAGTATTTT. Protein product: CASNLAGVRLRGTDTQYF.

The chain joins TRBV28 to TRBJ1-2; D call uncertain. The germline V and J ends were trimmed by 8 bases and 8 bases, with 18 bases remaining between them. The CDR3 totals 13 residues. In germline, CDR1 is MDHEN, CDR2 SYDVKM. The CDR3 loop is CASLGLSLFGYTF. In DNA, the CDR3 is TGTGCCAGCCTCGGGCTCTCGCTCTTCGGCTACACCTTC.

This chain joins TRBV3-1 and TRBJ2-7; 8 nucleotides agree with TRBD1. Germline CDR1 reads LGHDT; CDR2 reads YNNKEL (reference sequence). The CDR3 covers 15 residues. J gave up 3 bases and V 3 bases, and 7 bases lay outside the gene matches. CDR3: CASSHPTGGVYEQYF. Here the CDR3 DNA reads TGTGCCAGCAGCCACCCTACAGGGGGTGTCTACGAGCAGTACTTC.

In this sample, this clonotype turned up many times. V and J are TRBV20-1 and TRBJ1-2; 10 nucleotides align to TRBD1. The CDR3 runs to 14 residues. V shed 2 bases and J 6 bases; nucleotides not matched to a gene: 6. Germline-derived CDR1 and CDR2 are DFQATT and SNEGSKA (reference sequence). The CDR3 coding sequence is TGCAGTGCTAGAAATCTAGGGACAGGGGATGGCTACACCTTC. It codes for CSARNLGTGDGYTF.

The sample holds many counts of this clonotype. The chain links TRBV7-8 to TRBJ2-5, with TRBD2 identical over 8 bases. The CDR3 spans 15 residues. Germline assignment: CDR1 SGHVS and CDR2 FQNEAQ. Unmatched junction bases numbered 10, after V lost 5 bases and J lost 5 bases. DNA for the CDR3: TGTGCCAGCAGCCGAGGCAGCGGGAGCTGGGAGACCCAGTACTTC. Its protein product is CASSRGSGSWETQYF.

At least ten counts were recorded for this clonotype. The chain recombines TRBV6-1 with TRBJ2-3; the match to TRBD2 covers 9 bases. This CDR3 has 17 amino acids. V lost 2 bases to trimming and J lost 0 bases; unmatched junction nucleotides: 6. CDR1 MNHNS and CDR2 SASEGT come from the germline V gene. CDR3 sequence (DNA): TGTGCCAGCAGTGAAACGCTAGCGGGACTTAGCACAGATACGCAGTATTTT. Encoded protein: CASSETLAGLSTDTQYF.

The genes are TRBV28 and TRBJ2-1; 9 positions match TRBD1. The CDR3 sequence is 18 residues long. CDR1 is MDHEN and CDR2 is SYDVKM in the germline V gene. V dropped 8 bases and J dropped 0; count of bases not matched to a gene: 14. CDR3 sequence: CASYTGTGKGVSYNEQFF. In DNA, the CDR3 is TGTGCCAGCTATACCGGGACAGGGAAAGGGGTCTCCTACAATGAGCAGTTCTTC.

For this clonotype: With a much larger clone just one base away, this may be a read error. The J gene is TRBJ2-7, the V gene TRBV27; perhaps D is TRBD1 or TRBD2 (6 bases each). With 3 bases removed from V and 5 bases from J, the gap between germline ends came to 8 bases. The CDR3 is 12 residues long. CDR1 MNHEY and CDR2 SMNVEV come from the germline V gene (reference sequence). CDR3 sequence (DNA): TGTGCCAGCAGTTTGGGGGGCAACGAGCAGTACTTC. Translation: CASSLGGNEQYF.

This clonotype was detected many times. The genes are TRBV6-5 and TRBJ2-1, with 10 bases matching TRBD2. Germline CDR1 reads MNHEY; CDR2 reads SVGAGI. The CDR3 is 14 amino acids. V shed 10 bases and J 9 bases; nucleotides not matched to a gene: 12. The CDR3 coding sequence is TGTGCCACCAAATCTAGCGGGAGTGTTCGTGAGCAGTTCTTC. Its protein product is CATKSSGSVREQFF.

The genes are TRBV20-1 and TRBJ1-4, with 9 bases lining up with TRBD1. The germline V gene has CDR1 DFQATT and CDR2 SNEGSKA (reference sequence). V lost 2 bases, J lost 6 bases, and 4 bases stayed unmatched. This CDR3 is built from 14 residues. CDR3 protein: CSARRRTGDEKLFF. The CDR3 DNA sequence: TGCAGTGCTAGAAGGCGGACAGGGGATGAAAAACTGTTTTTT.

V is TRBV20-1 and J is TRBJ1-1, with 7 bases matching TRBD1. The CDR3 is 11 residues long. The germline V gene has CDR1 DFQATT and CDR2 SNEGSKA (reference sequence). V lost 3 bases to trimming and J lost 8 bases; unmatched junction nucleotides: 3. The CDR3 spells CSARQDREAFF. The CDR3 DNA is TGCAGTGCTAGGCAGGACAGGGAAGCTTTCTTT.

In this sample, this clonotype turned up many times. V gene TRBV20-1 combines with J gene TRBJ2-7; either TRBD1 or TRBD2 may supply D (6 bases each). This CDR3 region has 19 residues. Trimming removed 2 bases from V and 3 bases from J, with 29 bases in between. Germline CDR1 DFQATT, CDR2 SNEGSKA (reference sequence). The CDR3 sequence is CSARSGTPIPGGRNYEQYF. The CDR3 DNA reads as TGCAGTGCTAGATCTGGAACCCCTATTCCTGGGGGGCGAAACTACGAGCAGTACTTC.

The table lists this clonotype with many counts. This chain links TRBV5-4 with TRBJ1-2; D call uncertain. The V gene lost 4 bases and the J gene lost 12 bases, with 22 bases spanning the gap. This CDR3 has 14 residues. In germline, CDR1 is SGHNT, CDR2 YYREEE (reference sequence). The chain's CDR3 is CASSVLGAQSSDTF. The CDR3 bases are TGTGCCAGCAGCGTACTGGGTGCCCAGTCTTCTGACACCTTC.

The CDR3 DNA sequence: TGTGCCTGGACCCACGGAGGGGCGCGGGGCGAGCAGTACTTC. Its protein is CAWTHGGARGEQYF. This rearrangement joins TRBV30 to TRBJ2-7; a weak D match, TRBD2 (6 bases). Germline V gene data show CDR1 as GTSNPN and CDR2 as SVGIG (reference sequence). This CDR3 region has 14 residues. Trimming stripped 4 bases from V and 6 bases from J, with 19 bases between.

This clonotype appeared many times. J is TRBJ1-2 and V is TRBV24-1; perhaps TRBD1 as D (6 bases). The CDR3 consists of 15 residues. V was cut by 2 bases and J by 4 bases, with 13 bases left in between. CDR1 is KGHDR, CDR2 SFDVKD, per germline. The CDR3 loop reads CATSDSGGGGYGYTF. The DNA of the CDR3 is TGTGCCACCAGTGATTCCGGGGGGGGCGGCTATGGCTACACCTTC.